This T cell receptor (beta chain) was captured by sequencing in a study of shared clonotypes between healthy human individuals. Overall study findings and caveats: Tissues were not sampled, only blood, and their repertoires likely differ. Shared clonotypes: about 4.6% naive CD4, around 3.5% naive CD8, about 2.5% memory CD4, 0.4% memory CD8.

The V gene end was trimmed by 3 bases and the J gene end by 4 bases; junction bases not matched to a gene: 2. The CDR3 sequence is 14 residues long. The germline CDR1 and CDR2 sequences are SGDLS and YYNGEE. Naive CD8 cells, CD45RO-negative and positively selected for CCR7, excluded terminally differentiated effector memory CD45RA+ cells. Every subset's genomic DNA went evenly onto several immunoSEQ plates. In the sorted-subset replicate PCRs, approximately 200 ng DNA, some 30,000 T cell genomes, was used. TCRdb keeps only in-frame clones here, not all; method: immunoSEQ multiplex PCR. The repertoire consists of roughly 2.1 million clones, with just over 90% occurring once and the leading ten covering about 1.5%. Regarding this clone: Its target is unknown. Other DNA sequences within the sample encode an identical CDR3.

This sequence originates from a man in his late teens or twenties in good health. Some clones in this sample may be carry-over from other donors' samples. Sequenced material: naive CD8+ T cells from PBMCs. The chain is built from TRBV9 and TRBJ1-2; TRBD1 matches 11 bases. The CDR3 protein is CASSAGQGGYGYTF. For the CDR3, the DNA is TGTGCCAGCAGCGCGGGACAGGGGGGCTATGGCTACACCTTC.